The 19 T cell receptor beta chains below were found in one sample sequenced in a study of T-cell memory formation after mild COVID-19. TCRdb re-called the 5' RACE reads with MiXCR, one entry per CDR3 protein. This sample has roughly 500,000 distinct CDR3 sequences, with about a fifth found just once. The sequencing sample was made of PBMCs or a T cell subset sorted from them (not recorded which). The receptor set was obtained from an adult woman who had mild COVID-19 (a few samples of this study predate the infection). Cell type and time point are not known.

The genes are TRBV5-1 and TRBJ2-3, with 7 bases matching TRBD1. Germline lookup yields CDR1 SGHRS and CDR2 YFSETQ. The CDR3 totals 15 residues. V lost 0 bases, J lost 3 bases, and 4 bases stayed unmatched. CDR3 nucleotide sequence: TGCGCCAGCAGCTTGGTATACAGGGGAACAGATACGCAGTATTTT. Residues: CASSLVYRGTDTQYF.

The J gene is TRBJ2-1, the V gene TRBV5-4; 10 bases fit TRBD1. This CDR3 comprises 15 residues. The V gene end was trimmed by 5 bases and the J gene end by 5 bases; junction bases not matched to a gene: 7. Germline assignment: CDR1 SGHNT and CDR2 YYREEE (reference sequence). CDR3 sequence reads: CASREGTGVNNEQFF. CDR3 in DNA: TGTGCCAGCAGGGAGGGGACAGGGGTAAACAATGAGCAGTTCTTC.

The chain employs TRBV5-4 and TRBJ2-1; 11 bases are a match to TRBD2. Germline CDR1 is SGHNT and CDR2 is YYREEE (reference sequence). This CDR3 region has 16 residues. The V gene end was trimmed by 5 bases and the J gene end by 6 bases; junction bases not matched to a gene: 10. The CDR3: CASSSGGLAVANEQFF. CDR3 sequence (DNA): TGTGCCAGCAGTTCAGGGGGACTAGCGGTTGCCAATGAGCAGTTCTTC.

This chain uses TRBV4-1 with TRBJ1-2; TRBD1 matches at 8 bases. The germline V gene encodes CDR1 MGHRA and CDR2 YSYEKL. Trimming at V came to 4 bases and at J to 5 bases, leaving 6 bases not matched to a gene. The CDR3 contains 14 residues. CDR3 protein: CASSPVTGEYGYTF. For the CDR3, the DNA is TGCGCCAGCAGCCCGGTGACAGGGGAATATGGCTACACCTTC.

The chain has TRBV10-3 and TRBJ2-7; a weak D match, TRBD2 (6 bases). Germline V gives CDR1 ENHRY, CDR2 SYGVKD. V was trimmed by 6 bases and J by 5 bases, leaving 14 bases between them. The length of the CDR3 is 13 residues. CDR3 sequence: CAISGGIGNEQYF. DNA of the CDR3: TGTGCCATCAGCGGCGGGATCGGGAACGAGCAGTACTTC.

This clonotype was seen a single time. The rearrangement links TRBV5-8 to TRBJ1-5; tentatively, D is TRBD1 (5 bases). V lost 1 base and J lost 3, with 14 bases in between. CDR3 length: 16 amino acids. Germline V gene lookup returns CDR1 SGHTS and CDR2 YDEGEE. CDR3 loop: CASSLLTTVNNQPQHF. In DNA form, the CDR3 reads TGTGCCAGCAGCTTGCTTACGACAGTAAACAATCAGCCCCAGCATTTT.

About this clonotype: Since no conserved phenylalanine or tryptophan closes the CDR3, a read error is the likely cause. V is TRBV9 and J is TRBJ1-4; possibly TRBD1 for D (5 bases). CDR3 length: 15 residues. The V end was cut by 0 bases, the J end by 7 bases, with 13 bases between. CDR1 is SGDLS, CDR2 YYNGEE, per germline. The CDR3 protein is CASSVARGAGEKLFL. As DNA, the CDR3 is TGTGCCAGCAGCGTAGCAAGGGGCGCGGGTGAAAAACTGTTTCTT.

This clonotype was observed a handful of times. The chain links TRBV18 to TRBJ1-1; no reliable D call. Germline V CDR1 and CDR2: KGHSH, LQKENI. The V end was cut by 2 bases, the J end by 1 base, with 11 bases between. The CDR3 runs 15 residues. CDR3 residues: CASSPALSGNTEAFF. The CDR3 DNA is TGTGCCAGCTCACCAGCCCTGTCAGGGAACACTGAAGCTTTCTTT.

The chain joins TRBV7-2 to TRBJ2-7, with D tentatively TRBD1 or TRBD2 (5 bases each). The CDR3 runs 14 residues. With 5 bases removed from V and 3 bases from J, the gap between germline ends came to 14 bases. CDR1 SGHTA and CDR2 FQGNSA come from the germline V gene. In DNA, the CDR3 is TGTGCCAGCAGCCCGGGGACGGCCGGCTACGAGCAGTACTTC. As protein: CASSPGTAGYEQYF. Complete variable domain (other parts from reference TRBV7-2 and TRBJ2-7): GAGVSQSPSNKVTEKGKDVELRCDPISGHTALYWYRQSLGQGLEFLIYFQGNSAPDKSGLPSDRFSAERTGGSVSTLTIQRTQQEDSAVYLCASSPGTAGYEQYFGPGTRLTVT.

The chain recombines TRBV5-6 with TRBJ1-5; a possible D gene is TRBD1 (5 bases). The CDR3 is 15 residues long. Germline assignment: CDR1 SGHDT and CDR2 YYEEEE. The ends were cut back, 0 bases at V and 5 bases at J, with 12 bases in the middle. CDR3 protein: CASSLARRGDQPQHF. CDR3 DNA: TGTGCCAGCAGCTTGGCCCGGAGGGGAGATCAGCCCCAGCATTTT.

The chain recombines TRBV15 with TRBJ2-5; the D gene is possibly TRBD1 (5 bases). This CDR3 has 15 amino acids. Germline CDR1 is LNHNV and CDR2 is YYDKDF (reference sequence). Deletions cut 5 bases from V and 5 bases from J, with 18 bases between. CDR3 sequence reads: CATSPRAQGRETQYF. As DNA, the CDR3 is TGTGCCACCAGCCCCCGGGCCCAGGGCAGGGAGACCCAGTACTTC.

This clonotype was seen more than once but under ten times. The chain uses TRBV12-3 or TRBV12-4 and TRBJ2-5, with D perhaps TRBD1 or TRBD2 (5 bases each). Trimming cost V 3 bases and J 3 bases, with 14 bases left between them. The CDR3 consists of 15 residues. CDR3 amino acids: CASSLRDGNEETQYF. The DNA of the CDR3 is TGTGCCAGCAGTTTGAGGGACGGGAACGAAGAGACCCAGTACTTC.

The rearrangement joins TRBV27 to TRBJ2-5; D is perhaps TRBD1 (5 bases). The V gene's germline CDR1 is MNHEY and CDR2 SMNVEV (reference sequence). V shed 2 bases and J shed 0 bases, with 13 bases lying between them. This CDR3 is 16 amino acids long. The chain's CDR3 is CASSLRAGFYQETQYF. In DNA, the CDR3 is TGTGCCAGCAGTTTACGGGCAGGGTTTTACCAAGAGACCCAGTACTTC.

This clonotype was picked up a small number of times. The genes are TRBV5-4 and TRBJ2-6; the D is unclear. Trimming removed 2 bases from V and 1 base from J, with 7 bases in between. The V gene's germline CDR1 is SGHNT and CDR2 YYREEE (reference sequence). The CDR3 runs to 15 residues. The chain's CDR3 is CASSFGVSGANVLTF. The CDR3 DNA reads as TGTGCCAGCAGCTTTGGGGTATCTGGGGCCAACGTCCTGACTTTC.

V gene TRBV4-1 combines with J gene TRBJ1-1, with D uncertain. Trimming cost V 1 base and J 1 base, with 10 bases left between them. CDR1 and CDR2 from the germline V gene are MGHRA and YSYEKL. This CDR3 is 15 amino acids long. As DNA, the CDR3 is TGCGCCAGCAGCCAAGGTTTGCGACCGAACACTGAAGCTTTCTTT. Its protein product is CASSQGLRPNTEAFF.

The genes are TRBV4-1 and TRBJ2-2; 12 positions match TRBD2. The CDR3 runs 16 residues. V shed 4 bases and J 7 bases; nucleotides not matched to a gene: 7. Germline lookup yields CDR1 MGHRA and CDR2 YSYEKL. The CDR3: CASSLLAGGPSGELFF. Written as DNA, the CDR3 is TGCGCCAGCAGCCTCCTAGCGGGGGGGCCGAGCGGGGAGCTGTTTTTT.

The chain joins TRBV19 to TRBJ1-1, with D possibly matching TRBD1 (6 bases). This CDR3 contains 12 residues. Trimming removed 5 bases from V and 5 bases from J, with 9 bases in between. CDR1 and CDR2 from the germline V gene are LNHDA and SQIVND (reference sequence). The CDR3: CASSDRPTEAFF. The CDR3 DNA is TGTGCCAGTAGTGACAGGCCGACTGAAGCTTTCTTT. The full variable domain, rest sourced from reference TRBV19 and TRBJ1-1, is DGGITQSPKYLFRKEGQNVTLSCEQNLNHDAMYWYRQDPGQGLRLIYYSQIVNDFQKGDIAEGYSVSREKKESFPLTVTSAQKNPTAFYLCASSDRPTEAFFGQGTRLTVV.

This clonotype was observed a handful of times. The chain couples TRBV7-8 to TRBJ1-2; maybe TRBD1 (6 bases). The CDR3 runs to 18 residues. V was trimmed by 5 bases and J by 2 bases, leaving 24 bases between them. Germline CDR1 and CDR2: SGHVS and FQNEAQ. The CDR3 coding sequence is TGTGCCAGCAGCCGTAAAGCGGGGACATCACTCTTAAACTATGGCTACACCTTC. It yields the protein CASSRKAGTSLLNYGYTF.

CDR3 amino acids: CASSLARTGVIANGYTF. DNA for the CDR3: TGTGCCAGCAGCTTGGCCCGGACAGGGGTCATTGCTAATGGCTACACCTTC. The J gene is TRBJ1-2, the V gene TRBV7-2, with TRBD1 matching 9 bases. Germline V lookup: CDR1 SGHTA, CDR2 FQGNSA. Losses at the gene ends were 3 bases for V and 6 bases for J; bases not matched to a gene: 14. CDR3 length equals 17 residues.